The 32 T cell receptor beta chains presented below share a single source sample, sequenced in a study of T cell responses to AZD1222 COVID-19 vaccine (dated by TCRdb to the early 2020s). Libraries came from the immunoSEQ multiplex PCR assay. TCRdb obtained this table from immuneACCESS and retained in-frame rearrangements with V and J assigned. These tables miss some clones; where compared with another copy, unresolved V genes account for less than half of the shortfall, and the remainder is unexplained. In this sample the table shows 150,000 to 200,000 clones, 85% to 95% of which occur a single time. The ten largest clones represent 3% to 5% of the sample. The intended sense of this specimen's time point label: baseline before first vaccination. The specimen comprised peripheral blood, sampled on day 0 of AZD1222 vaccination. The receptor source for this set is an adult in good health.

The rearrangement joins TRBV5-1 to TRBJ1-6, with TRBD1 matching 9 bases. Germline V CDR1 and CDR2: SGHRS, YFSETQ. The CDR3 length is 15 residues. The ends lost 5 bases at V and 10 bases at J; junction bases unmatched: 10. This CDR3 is CASRGGQGPSSPLHF. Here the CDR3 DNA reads TGCGCCAGCAGGGGGGGACAGGGACCATCCTCACCCCTCCACTTT.

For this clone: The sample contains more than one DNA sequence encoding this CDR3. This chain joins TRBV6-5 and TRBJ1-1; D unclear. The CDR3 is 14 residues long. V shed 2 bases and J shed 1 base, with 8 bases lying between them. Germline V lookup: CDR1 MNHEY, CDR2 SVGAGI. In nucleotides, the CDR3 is TGTGCCAGCAGTTACGGCCGGGGGAACACTGAAGCTTTCTTT. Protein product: CASSYGRGNTEAFF.

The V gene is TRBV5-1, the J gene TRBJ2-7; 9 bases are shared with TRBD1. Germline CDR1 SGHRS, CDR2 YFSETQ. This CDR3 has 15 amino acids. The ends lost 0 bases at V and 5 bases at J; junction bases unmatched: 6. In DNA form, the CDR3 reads TGCGCCAGCAGCTTGGCCGGGGACAGGGAGCACGAGCAGTACTTC. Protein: CASSLAGDREHEQYF.

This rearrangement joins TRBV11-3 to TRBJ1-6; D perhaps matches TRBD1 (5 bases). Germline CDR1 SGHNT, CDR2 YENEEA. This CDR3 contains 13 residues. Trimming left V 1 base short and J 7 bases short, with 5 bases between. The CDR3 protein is CASSLGQNSPLHF. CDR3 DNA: TGTGCCAGCAGCTTAGGACAGAATTCACCCCTCCACTTT.

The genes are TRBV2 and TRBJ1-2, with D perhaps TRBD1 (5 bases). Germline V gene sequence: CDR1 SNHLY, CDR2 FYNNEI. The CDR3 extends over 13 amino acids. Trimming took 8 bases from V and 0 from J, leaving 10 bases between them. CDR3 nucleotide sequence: TGTGCCAGCCGTTGGGGGTCTAACTATGGCTACACCTTC. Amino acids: CASRWGSNYGYTF.

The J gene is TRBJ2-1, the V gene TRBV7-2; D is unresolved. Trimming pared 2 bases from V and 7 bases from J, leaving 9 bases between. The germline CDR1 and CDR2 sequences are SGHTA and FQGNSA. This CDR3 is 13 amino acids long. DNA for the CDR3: TGTGCCAGCAGCTTAAACAGTTGGAATGAGCAGTTCTTC. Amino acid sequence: CASSLNSWNEQFF.

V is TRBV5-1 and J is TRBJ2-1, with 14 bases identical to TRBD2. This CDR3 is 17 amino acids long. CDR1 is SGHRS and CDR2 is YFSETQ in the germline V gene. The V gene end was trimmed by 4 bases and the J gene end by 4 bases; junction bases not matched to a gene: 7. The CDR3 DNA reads TGCGCCAGCAGCCCAGGGACTAGCGGGGGCGATTACAATGAGCAGTTCTTC. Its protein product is CASSPGTSGGDYNEQFF.

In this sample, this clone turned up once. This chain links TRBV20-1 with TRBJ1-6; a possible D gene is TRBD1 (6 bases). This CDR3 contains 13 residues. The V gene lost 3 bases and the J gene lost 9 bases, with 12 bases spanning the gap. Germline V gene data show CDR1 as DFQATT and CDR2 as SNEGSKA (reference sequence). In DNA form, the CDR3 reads TGCAGTGCTAGTGGAACAGGGTCTTCACCCCTCCACTTT. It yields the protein CSASGTGSSPLHF.

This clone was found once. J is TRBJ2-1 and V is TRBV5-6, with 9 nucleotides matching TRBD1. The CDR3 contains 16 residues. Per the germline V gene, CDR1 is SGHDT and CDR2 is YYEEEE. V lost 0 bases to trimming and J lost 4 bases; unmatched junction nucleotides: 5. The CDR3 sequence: CASSLVGQGPYNEQFF. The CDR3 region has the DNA TGTGCCAGCAGCTTGGTGGGACAGGGACCTTACAATGAGCAGTTCTTC.

The DNA for the CDR3 is TGCGCCAGCAGCTTGGGGCGGGAGAGTTCAGATACGCAGTATTTT. This gives the protein CASSLGRESSDTQYF. The gene calls are TRBV5-1 and TRBJ2-3; 7 bases are shared with TRBD2. The CDR3 is made up of 15 amino acids. V dropped 0 bases and J dropped 4; count of bases not matched to a gene: 5. The germline V gene encodes CDR1 SGHRS and CDR2 YFSETQ.

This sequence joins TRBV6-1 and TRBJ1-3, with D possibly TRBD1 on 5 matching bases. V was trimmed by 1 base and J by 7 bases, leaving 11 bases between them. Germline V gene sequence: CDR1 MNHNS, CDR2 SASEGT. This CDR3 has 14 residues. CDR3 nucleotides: TGTGCCAGCAGTGAAGGATCCTGGGGCAACACCATATATTTT. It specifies CASSEGSWGNTIYF.

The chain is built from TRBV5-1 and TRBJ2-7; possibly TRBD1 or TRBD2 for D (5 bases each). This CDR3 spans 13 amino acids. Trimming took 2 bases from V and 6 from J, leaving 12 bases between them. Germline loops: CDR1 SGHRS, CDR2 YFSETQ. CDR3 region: CASSFRGEGEQYF. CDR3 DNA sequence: TGCGCCAGCAGCTTCCGGGGCGAGGGCGAGCAGTACTTC. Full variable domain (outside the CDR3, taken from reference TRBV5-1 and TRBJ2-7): KAGVTQTPRYLIKTRGQQVTLSCSPISGHRSVSWYQQTPGQGLQFLFEYFSETQRNKGNFPGRFSGRQFSNSRSEMNVSTLELGDSALYLCASSFRGEGEQYFGPGTRLTVT.

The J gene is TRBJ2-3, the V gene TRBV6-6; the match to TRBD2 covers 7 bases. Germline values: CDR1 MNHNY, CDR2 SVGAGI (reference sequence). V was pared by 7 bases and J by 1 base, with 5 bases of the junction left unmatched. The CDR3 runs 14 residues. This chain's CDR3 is CASNLSGGTDTQYF. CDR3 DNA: TGTGCCAGCAACCTCAGCGGGGGCACAGATACGCAGTATTTT.

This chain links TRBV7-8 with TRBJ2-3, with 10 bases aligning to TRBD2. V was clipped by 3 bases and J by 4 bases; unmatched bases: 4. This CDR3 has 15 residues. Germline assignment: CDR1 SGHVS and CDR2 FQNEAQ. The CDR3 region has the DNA TGTGCCAGCAGCTTCTCTAGCGGGGGCCCAGATACGCAGTATTTT. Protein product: CASSFSSGGPDTQYF.

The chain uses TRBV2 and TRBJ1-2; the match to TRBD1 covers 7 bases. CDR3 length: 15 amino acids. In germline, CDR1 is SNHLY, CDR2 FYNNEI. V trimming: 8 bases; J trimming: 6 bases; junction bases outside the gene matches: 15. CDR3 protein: CASCHSRQGFNGYTF. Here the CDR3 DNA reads TGTGCCAGCTGTCATTCGAGACAGGGATTTAATGGCTACACCTTC. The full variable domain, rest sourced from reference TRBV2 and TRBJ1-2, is EPEVTQTPSHQVTQMGQEVILRCVPISNHLYFYWYRQILGQKVEFLVSFYNNEISEKSEIFDDQFSVERPDGSNFTLKIRSTKLEDSAMYFCASCHSRQGFNGYTFGSGTRLTVV.

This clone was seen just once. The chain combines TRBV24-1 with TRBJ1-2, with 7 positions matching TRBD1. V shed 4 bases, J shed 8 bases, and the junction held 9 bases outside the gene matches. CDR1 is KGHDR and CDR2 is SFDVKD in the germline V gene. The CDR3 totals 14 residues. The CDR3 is CATSDPDRVGGYTF. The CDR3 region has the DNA TGTGCCACCAGTGACCCCGACAGGGTGGGCGGCTACACCTTC.

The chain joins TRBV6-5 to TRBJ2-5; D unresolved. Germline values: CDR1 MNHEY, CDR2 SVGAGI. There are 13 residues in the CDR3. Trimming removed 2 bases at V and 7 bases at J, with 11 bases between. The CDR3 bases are TGTGCCAGCAGTTACCTCGGACGTAGGACCCAGTACTTC. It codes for CASSYLGRRTQYF.

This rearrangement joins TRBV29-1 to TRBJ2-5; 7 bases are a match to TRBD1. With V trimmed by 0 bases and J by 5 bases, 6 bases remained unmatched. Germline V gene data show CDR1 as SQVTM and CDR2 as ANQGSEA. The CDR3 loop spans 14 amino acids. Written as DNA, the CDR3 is TGCAGCGTTGAAGATAAGGGGGCGAGGGAGACCCAGTACTTC. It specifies CSVEDKGARETQYF.

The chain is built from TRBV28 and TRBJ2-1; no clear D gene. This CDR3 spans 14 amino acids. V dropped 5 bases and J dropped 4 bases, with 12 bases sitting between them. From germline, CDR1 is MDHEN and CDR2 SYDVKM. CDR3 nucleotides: TGTGCCAGCAGTAATCCGGGTCTTTACAATGAGCAGTTCTTC. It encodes CASSNPGLYNEQFF.

CDR3: CASSPRGGGIHQPQHF. The CDR3 nucleotides read TGTGCCAGCAGCCCCCGAGGTGGGGGGATCCATCAGCCCCAGCATTTT. The chain carries TRBV7-8 and TRBJ1-5; D may be TRBD1 (5 bases). V lost 5 bases to trimming and J lost 5 bases, with 19 bases between them. CDR1 and CDR2 (germline): SGHVS, FQNEAQ. The CDR3 has 16 amino acids.

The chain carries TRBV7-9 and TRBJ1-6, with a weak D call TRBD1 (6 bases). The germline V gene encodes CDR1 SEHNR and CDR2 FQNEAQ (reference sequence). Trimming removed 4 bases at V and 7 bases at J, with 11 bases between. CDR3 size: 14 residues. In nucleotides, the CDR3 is TGTGCCAGCAGCTCGGACAGCTCAAATTCACCCCTCCACTTT. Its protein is CASSSDSSNSPLHF.

The CDR3 DNA is TGTGCCAGCAGCTTCGACAGGGACACTGAAGCTTTCTTT. Its translation: CASSFDRDTEAFF. The chain employs TRBV6-5 and TRBJ1-1, with 7 bases lining up with TRBD1. The CDR3 contains 13 residues. V shed 6 bases and J 3 bases; nucleotides not matched to a gene: 4. Germline V lookup: CDR1 MNHEY, CDR2 SVGAGI.

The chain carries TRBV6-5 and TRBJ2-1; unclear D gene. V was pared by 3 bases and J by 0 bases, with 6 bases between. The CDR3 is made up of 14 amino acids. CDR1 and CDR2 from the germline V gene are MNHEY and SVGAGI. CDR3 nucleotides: TGTGCCAGCAGTTATGGTCCCTCCTACAATGAGCAGTTCTTC. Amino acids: CASSYGPSYNEQFF.

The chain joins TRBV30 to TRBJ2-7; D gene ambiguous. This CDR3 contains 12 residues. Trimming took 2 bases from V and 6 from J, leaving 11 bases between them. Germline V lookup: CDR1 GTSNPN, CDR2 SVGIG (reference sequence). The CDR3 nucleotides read TGTGCCTGGAGTTTGTTTAAGGCCGAGCAGTACTTC. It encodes CAWSLFKAEQYF.

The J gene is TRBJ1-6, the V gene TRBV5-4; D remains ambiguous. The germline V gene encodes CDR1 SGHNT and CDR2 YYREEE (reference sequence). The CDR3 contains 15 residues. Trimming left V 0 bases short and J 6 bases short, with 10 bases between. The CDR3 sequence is CASSLDTPPNSPLHF. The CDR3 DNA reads TGTGCCAGCAGCTTGGACACGCCGCCTAATTCACCCCTCCACTTT.

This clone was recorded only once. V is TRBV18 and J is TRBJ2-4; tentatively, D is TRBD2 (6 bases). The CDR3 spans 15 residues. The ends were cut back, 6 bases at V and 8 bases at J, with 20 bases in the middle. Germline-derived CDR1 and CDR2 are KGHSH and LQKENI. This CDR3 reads CASSLEGRSYDIQYF. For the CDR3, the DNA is TGTGCCAGCTCGCTGGAGGGGAGGTCCTATGACATTCAGTACTTC. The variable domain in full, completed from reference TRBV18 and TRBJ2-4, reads NAGVMQNPRHLVRRRGQEARLRCSPMKGHSHVYWYRQLPEEGLKFMVYLQKENIIDESGMPKERFSAEFPKEGPSILRIQQVVRGDSAAYFCASSLEGRSYDIQYFGAGTRLSVL.

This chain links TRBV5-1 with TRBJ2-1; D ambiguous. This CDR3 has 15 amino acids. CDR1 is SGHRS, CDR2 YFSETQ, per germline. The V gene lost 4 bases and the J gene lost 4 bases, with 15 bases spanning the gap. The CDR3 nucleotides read TGCGCCAGCAGCCCCGATCTTGTGGGTTACAATGAGCAGTTCTTC. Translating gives CASSPDLVGYNEQFF.

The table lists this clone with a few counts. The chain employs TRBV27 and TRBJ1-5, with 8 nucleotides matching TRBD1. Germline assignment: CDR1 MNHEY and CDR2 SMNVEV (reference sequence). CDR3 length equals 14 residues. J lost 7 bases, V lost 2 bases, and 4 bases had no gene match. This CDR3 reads CASSLNTGGQPQHF. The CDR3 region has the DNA TGTGCCAGCAGTTTAAATACAGGGGGGCAGCCCCAGCATTTT.

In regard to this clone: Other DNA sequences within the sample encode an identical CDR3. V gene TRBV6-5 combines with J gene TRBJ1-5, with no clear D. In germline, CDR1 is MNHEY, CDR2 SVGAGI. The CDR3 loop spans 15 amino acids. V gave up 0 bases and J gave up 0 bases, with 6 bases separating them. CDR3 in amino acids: CASSYSGNSNQPQHF. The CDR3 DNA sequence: TGTGCCAGCAGTTACTCGGGGAATAGCAATCAGCCCCAGCATTTT.

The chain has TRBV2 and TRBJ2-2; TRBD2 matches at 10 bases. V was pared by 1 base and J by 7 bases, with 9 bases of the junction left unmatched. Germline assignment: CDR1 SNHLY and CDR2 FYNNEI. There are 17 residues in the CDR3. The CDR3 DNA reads TGTGCCAGCAGTGAAGGAACGGTACTAGCGGGGCTCGGGGAGCTGTTTTTT. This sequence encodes CASSEGTVLAGLGELFF.

The CDR3 DNA reads TGTGCCAGCAGTTTAGCCTTAACCTACAATGAGCAGTTCTTC. This translates into CASSLALTYNEQFF. V usage is TRBV6-5 and J usage is TRBJ2-1; D not certain. V lost 4 bases and J 2 bases, leaving 9 bases between the germline ends. The CDR3 consists of 14 residues. CDR1 is MNHEY, CDR2 SVGAGI, per germline.

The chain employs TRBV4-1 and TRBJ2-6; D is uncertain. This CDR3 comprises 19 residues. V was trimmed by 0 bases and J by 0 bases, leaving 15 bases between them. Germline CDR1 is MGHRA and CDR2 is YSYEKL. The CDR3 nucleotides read TGCGCCAGCAGCCAAGATCCTTCCCGAGGAAACTCTGGGGCCAACGTCCTGACTTTC. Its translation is CASSQDPSRGNSGANVLTF.